Shown below are 28 T cell receptor beta chains from a single sample sequenced in a study of cytomegalovirus exposure and HLA in healthy donors. Primers included in the PCR were 60 Vbeta and 13 Jbeta primers. Repertoires were generated with immunoSEQ multiplex PCR, while TCRdb's copy carries only in-frame clones and drops some. The data show about 180,000 clones, roughly 76% seen once. Material for sequencing was PBMCs. The receptors were gathered from a young woman in good health and CMV-seropositive.

The CDR3 region is CASSSGGDQPQHF. CDR3 nucleotides: TGTGCCAGCTCTTCGGGGGGAGATCAGCCCCAGCATTTT. V usage is TRBV18 and J usage is TRBJ1-5; D is possibly TRBD1 (5 bases). V was shortened by 6 bases and J by 5 bases, with 11 bases between the two germline ends. Germline values: CDR1 KGHSH, CDR2 LQKENI. The CDR3 covers 13 residues.

This clone has a single count. The chain joins TRBV5-1 to TRBJ2-5, with a possible D match to TRBD2 (6 bases). This CDR3 is built from 14 residues. The V gene's germline CDR1 is SGHRS and CDR2 YFSETQ. V was pared by 0 bases and J by 5 bases, with 11 bases between. CDR3: CASSLDGTSETQYF. The CDR3 nucleotides are TGCGCCAGCAGCTTGGACGGGACTTCCGAGACCCAGTACTTC. Based on the CDR3 plus reference TRBV5-1 and TRBJ2-5, the full variable domain is KAGVTQTPRYLIKTRGQQVTLSCSPISGHRSVSWYQQTPGQGLQFLFEYFSETQRNKGNFPGRFSGRQFSNSRSEMNVSTLELGDSALYLCASSLDGTSETQYFGPGTRLLVL.

CDR3 loop: CASSSSYHPGQGFNGYTF. Written as DNA, the CDR3 is TGTGCCAGCAGCTCGAGCTATCACCCGGGACAGGGGTTTAACGGCTACACCTTC. The rearrangement joins TRBV11-2 to TRBJ1-2; TRBD1 agrees at 10 bases. Germline CDR1 SGHAT, CDR2 FQNNGV. After removal of 4 bases from V and 8 bases from J, the junction contained 19 bases not matched to a gene. The CDR3 runs 18 residues.

In its sample, this clone was seen once. One junction end disagrees with the germline gene, perhaps due to a read error. J is TRBJ2-7 and V is TRBV20-1; D gene uncertain. CDR1 and CDR2 (germline): DFQATT, SNEGSKA (reference sequence). The CDR3 has 11 residues. CDR3 protein: CSSSSSYEQYF. DNA for the CDR3: TGCAGTTCTTCAAGCTCCTACGAACAGTACTTC.

The J gene is TRBJ1-1, the V gene TRBV19; 7 positions agree with TRBD1. CDR1 LNHDA and CDR2 SQIVND come from the germline V gene (reference sequence). The junction had 5 bases not matched to a gene; V was cut back by 8 bases and J by 2 bases. The CDR3 has 13 amino acids. The CDR3 coding sequence is TGTGCCAGTGACAGGGTCCCTAACACTGAAGCTTTCTTT. Encoded protein: CASDRVPNTEAFF.

This rearrangement joins TRBV7-3 to TRBJ2-1; D might be TRBD2 (6 bases). CDR1 SGHTA and CDR2 FQGTGA come from the germline V gene. The CDR3 sequence is 15 residues long. V lost 0 bases and J 4 bases, leaving 10 bases between the germline ends. The chain's CDR3 is CASSLTSEGYNEQFF. The DNA of the CDR3 is TGTGCCAGCAGCTTAACGTCGGAGGGATACAATGAGCAGTTCTTC.

The chain has TRBV5-1 and TRBJ1-6; possibly TRBD1 for D (5 bases). The CDR3 extends over 15 amino acids. Germline V gene sequence: CDR1 SGHRS, CDR2 YFSETQ. The V gene lost 0 bases and the J gene lost 6 bases, with 10 bases spanning the gap. The CDR3 reads CASSLVGQGNSPLHF. The CDR3 bases are TGCGCCAGCAGCTTGGTCGGTCAGGGTAATTCACCCCTCCACTTT.

This clone was recorded once. The genes are TRBV27 and TRBJ1-6, with 9 bases fitting TRBD1. V shed 2 bases and J 10 bases; nucleotides not matched to a gene: 3. The CDR3 runs 14 residues. Germline CDR1 MNHEY, CDR2 SMNVEV (reference sequence). The CDR3 coding sequence is TGTGCCAGCAGTTTAGACAGGGGGGCGTCACCCCTCCACTTT. It yields the protein CASSLDRGASPLHF.

The chain recombines TRBV7-2 with TRBJ2-2; unclear D gene. CDR3 length equals 14 residues. The V end lost 8 bases, the J end lost 1 base, and 11 bases lay between the germline ends. In germline, CDR1 is SGHTA, CDR2 FQGNSA. CDR3 DNA: TGTGCCAGCGCGGTGGCGAGGAACACCGGGGAGCTGTTTTTT. Translation gives CASAVARNTGELFF.

The CDR3 loop is CASSFSPTPAEVTNEKLFF. CDR3 DNA: TGTGCCAGCAGTTTTAGCCCCACTCCGGCTGAGGTAACTAATGAAAAACTGTTTTTT. The genes are TRBV28 and TRBJ1-4, with D unclear. CDR1 is MDHEN and CDR2 is SYDVKM in the germline V gene. The CDR3 length is 19 residues. V was pared by 3 bases and J by 1 base, with 21 bases between.

The rearrangement joins TRBV29-1 to TRBJ2-3; 7 positions match TRBD2. This CDR3 is built from 17 residues. Germline-derived CDR1 and CDR2 are SQVTM and ANQGSEA. The V segment lost 3 bases and the J segment 1 base; nucleotides outside the gene matches: 13. The chain's CDR3 is CSVDRVRGSGGTDTQYF. CDR3 nucleotides: TGCAGCGTTGACCGGGTACGAGGGAGCGGGGGCACAGATACGCAGTATTTT.

This chain links TRBV13 with TRBJ2-5; D is unclear. The J call is doubtful: the DNA matches TRBJ2-7 better. Germline V CDR1 and CDR2: PRHDT, FYEKMQ (reference sequence). The CDR3 runs to 11 residues. CDR3 in DNA: TGTGCCAGCAGCTCGTCCTACGAGCAGTACTTC. Residues: CASSSSYEQYF.

The chain carries TRBV6-5 and TRBJ1-4; the D is unclear. V shed 5 bases and J shed 1 base, with 5 bases lying between them. CDR1 MNHEY and CDR2 SVGAGI come from the germline V gene. This CDR3 contains 13 residues. This CDR3 is CASSTRTNEKLFF. The CDR3 nucleotides are TGTGCCAGCAGTACGAGAACTAATGAAAAACTGTTTTTT.

The chain has TRBV7-2 and TRBJ2-3; no clear D gene. The CDR3 is 14 residues long. The germline V gene has CDR1 SGHTA and CDR2 FQGNSA. V lost 3 bases and J 4 bases, leaving 11 bases between the germline ends. CDR3 DNA: TGTGCCAGCAGCTTTGAACAACGGGCAGATACGCAGTATTTT. Protein product: CASSFEQRADTQYF.

The chain is built from TRBV6-1 and TRBJ1-4; no clear D. The germline V and J ends were trimmed by 7 bases and 4 bases, with 13 bases remaining between them. Germline CDR1 is MNHNS and CDR2 is SASEGT. CDR3 length: 14 residues. CDR3 nucleotides: TGTGCCAGCACATCGGGGTCGAGTAATGAAAAACTGTTTTTT. This codes for CASTSGSSNEKLFF.

V gene TRBV30 combines with J gene TRBJ2-3; 8 positions match TRBD2. Germline CDR1 is GTSNPN and CDR2 is SVGIG (reference sequence). CDR3 size: 15 residues. Trimming removed 3 bases from V and 6 bases from J; junction bases left unmatched: 11. The DNA for the CDR3 is TGTGCCTGGAGCGGGGGGGGCGCCGGTCCGGATACGCAGTATTTT. It yields the protein CAWSGGGAGPDTQYF.

Concerning this clone itself: Other DNA sequences in the same sample also yield this CDR3. The V call is TRBV6-5, the J call TRBJ2-7; 7 bases align to TRBD1. The CDR3 is 14 residues long. Germline V CDR1 and CDR2: MNHEY, SVGAGI. The V gene end was trimmed by 2 bases and the J gene end by 2 bases; junction bases not matched to a gene: 3. The CDR3 is CASSYIDRAYEQYF. The CDR3 region has the DNA TGTGCCAGCAGTTACATCGACAGGGCCTACGAGCAGTACTTC.

The chain links TRBV7-9 to TRBJ2-7; D might be TRBD1 (6 bases). The CDR3 consists of 17 residues. Trimming took 4 bases from V and 0 from J, leaving 19 bases between them. Germline V gene lookup returns CDR1 SEHNR and CDR2 FQNEAQ (reference sequence). CDR3 bases: TGTGCCAGCAGCTCCAGACCCGGGACAATGAGCTCCTACGAGCAGTACTTC. Protein: CASSSRPGTMSSYEQYF.

This chain uses TRBV10-2 with TRBJ2-5; possibly TRBD1 for D (5 bases). Trimming left V 5 bases short and J 0 bases short, with 10 bases between. Germline loops: CDR1 WSHSY, CDR2 SAAADI. CDR3 length equals 14 residues. This CDR3 is CASSPAGYQETQYF. CDR3 DNA sequence: TGCGCCAGCAGTCCGGCAGGGTACCAAGAGACCCAGTACTTC.

The chain couples TRBV2 to TRBJ2-5; maybe TRBD2 (5 bases). The germline gives CDR1 SNHLY, CDR2 FYNNEI. Trimming took off 1 base at V and 5 bases at J, with 17 bases between the two ends. The CDR3 is 16 residues long. As DNA, the CDR3 is TGTGCCAGCAGTGAAGACAGCGGTTTCATTCGTGAGACCCAGTACTTC. It encodes CASSEDSGFIRETQYF.

The J gene is TRBJ1-1, the V gene TRBV6-5, with 7 nucleotides matching TRBD1. Per the germline V gene, CDR1 is MNHEY and CDR2 is SVGAGI. V lost 6 bases, J lost 3 bases, and 10 bases stayed unmatched. The CDR3 totals 15 residues. The CDR3 DNA reads TGTGCCAGCAGCCCGCCGACAGGGTTTTACACTGAAGCTTTCTTT. Protein sequence: CASSPPTGFYTEAFF.

V is TRBV9 and J is TRBJ1-2; 9 positions match TRBD1. Germline CDR1 SGDLS, CDR2 YYNGEE. The J segment lost 7 bases and the V segment lost 2 bases, leaving 6 bases of the junction unmatched. There are 14 residues in the CDR3. In DNA form, the CDR3 reads TGTGCCAGCAGCGTCAGGGACAGGGCTACTGGCTACACCTTC. Translation gives CASSVRDRATGYTF.

V gene TRBV5-1 combines with J gene TRBJ2-5; 11 nucleotides agree with TRBD2. The J segment lost 2 bases and the V segment lost 0 bases, leaving 6 bases of the junction unmatched. This CDR3 has 17 amino acids. Germline CDR1 is SGHRS and CDR2 is YFSETQ. The CDR3 loop is CASSLGASGGLQETQYF. CDR3 sequence (DNA): TGCGCCAGCAGCTTGGGTGCTAGCGGGGGGCTACAAGAGACCCAGTACTTC.

This sequence joins TRBV27 and TRBJ2-3, with 12 positions matching TRBD2. J gave up 14 bases and V 3 bases, and 6 bases lay outside the gene matches. This CDR3 region has 13 residues. CDR1 MNHEY and CDR2 SMNVEV come from the germline V gene (reference sequence). In nucleotides, the CDR3 is TGTGCCAGCAGTTTGAGACTAGCGGGGGCGCCGTATTTT. Protein: CASSLRLAGAPYF.

V usage is TRBV23-1 and J usage is TRBJ1-2; a possible D gene is TRBD1 (5 bases). TRBV23-1 has ORF status, its function being uncertain. This CDR3 region has 12 residues. Between the trimmed V and J ends, which lost 4 bases and 4 bases, there was a span of 7 bases. CDR3 sequence: CASSLGLYGYTF. The DNA of the CDR3 is TGCGCCAGCAGTCTGGGGCTCTATGGCTACACCTTC.

V usage is TRBV6-4 and J usage is TRBJ1-5; TRBD1 might be the D (5 bases). Germline CDR1 reads MRHNA; CDR2 reads SNTAGT. The V end was cut by 6 bases, the J end by 2 bases, with 5 bases between. There are 12 residues in the CDR3. CDR3: CASSRGNQPQHF. The CDR3 DNA sequence: TGTGCCAGCAGCAGGGGCAATCAGCCCCAGCATTTT.

A word on this clone: Sequence at one end of the junction differs from germline and may be a read error. The V gene is TRBV30, the J gene TRBJ2-7; TRBD1 aligns across 8 bases. The CDR3 is made up of 14 amino acids. Germline CDR1 is GTSNPN and CDR2 is SVGIG (reference sequence). CDR3 sequence reads: CAWSGTGSSYGQYF. CDR3 DNA: TGTGCCTGGAGCGGGACAGGTAGTTCCTACGGGCAGTACTTC.

The chain couples TRBV11-2 to TRBJ2-1; 8 positions agree with TRBD2. V dropped 5 bases and J dropped 10; count of bases not matched to a gene: 10. The germline CDR1 and CDR2 sequences are SGHAT and FQNNGV. The CDR3 has 14 amino acids. The chain's CDR3 is CASSPAPSSGEQFF. CDR3 nucleotide sequence: TGTGCCAGCAGCCCGGCCCCTTCTAGCGGGGAGCAGTTCTTC.